This passage covers 15 T cell receptor beta chains from one sample sequenced in a study of blood T cell repertoires in COVID-19. Some clones are missing from TCRdb's copy, which holds only in-frame ones; the method was immunoSEQ multiplex PCR. Of 200,000 to 300,000 clones listed, around 90% were seen once; the top ten hold over 2.5%. The sequencing sample was made of PBMCs or T cells enriched from blood (not recorded which). The receptors come from a woman in her forties who had been exposed to COVID-19.

The J gene is TRBJ2-1, the V gene TRBV11-3; the D gene is possibly TRBD2 (6 bases). V was trimmed by 0 bases and J by 8 bases, leaving 11 bases between them. The CDR3 has 14 amino acids. CDR1 is SGHNT, CDR2 YENEEA, per germline. In DNA form, the CDR3 reads TGTGCCAGCAGCTTAGAAGGAGGGCGCTATGAGCAGTTCTTC. Translation: CASSLEGGRYEQFF.

The chain couples TRBV7-2 to TRBJ1-1; TRBD1 might be the D (6 bases). In germline, CDR1 is SGHTA, CDR2 FQGNSA. The CDR3 length is 15 residues. V was pared by 0 bases and J by 0 bases, with 8 bases between. The CDR3 DNA is TGTGCCAGCAGCTTAGCGGGGGCCTTGAACACTGAAGCTTTCTTT. Residues: CASSLAGALNTEAFF.

The chain recombines TRBV7-2 with TRBJ2-3, with D uncertain. CDR1 SGHTA and CDR2 FQGNSA come from the germline V gene. This CDR3 spans 12 amino acids. V lost 4 bases and J lost 0, with 2 bases in between. Written as DNA, the CDR3 is TGTGCCAGCAGCTCAAGCACAGATACGCAGTATTTT. Translating it yields CASSSSTDTQYF.

The gene calls are TRBV4-3 and TRBJ2-7; D may be TRBD1 (5 bases). V lost 0 bases to trimming and J lost 2 bases, with 11 bases between them. Germline V lookup: CDR1 LGHNA, CDR2 YSLEER. The CDR3 runs 15 residues. The CDR3, as DNA: TGCGCCAGCAGCCAAGATCAGGGATCACCCTACGAGCAGTACTTC. It yields the protein CASSQDQGSPYEQYF.

The genes are TRBV29-1 and TRBJ2-1; D gene unclear. Germline loops: CDR1 SQVTM, CDR2 ANQGSEA. Trimming removed 2 bases from V and 4 bases from J, with 12 bases in between. The CDR3 contains 14 residues. The CDR3 loop is CSVEPSKRYNEQFF. CDR3 DNA: TGCAGCGTTGAACCCAGCAAGAGGTACAATGAGCAGTTCTTC.

This chain uses TRBV4-3 with TRBJ2-7, with TRBD1 matching over 8 bases. The trim removed 3 bases at V and 3 bases at J, leaving 7 bases unmatched. CDR3 length: 15 amino acids. In germline, CDR1 is LGHNA, CDR2 YSLEER. As DNA, the CDR3 is TGCGCCAGCAGCCAGATGATCGGACAGGGCTACGAGCAGTACTTC. Its translation is CASSQMIGQGYEQYF.

This clone was recorded once. The chain recombines TRBV19 with TRBJ2-5; the D is unclear. V lost 3 bases, J lost 7 bases, and 15 bases lay in between. CDR1 is LNHDA and CDR2 is SQIVND in the germline V gene (reference sequence). The CDR3 loop spans 14 amino acids. CDR3 sequence reads: CASSMTGLTGTQYF. CDR3 DNA: TGTGCCAGTAGTATGACTGGCCTCACGGGGACCCAGTACTTC.

This rearrangement joins TRBV4-1 to TRBJ2-2; unclear D gene. Deletions cut 1 base from V and 0 bases from J, with 6 bases between. CDR1 is MGHRA and CDR2 is YSYEKL in the germline V gene. The CDR3 loop spans 15 amino acids. This chain's CDR3 is CASSQVIPNTGELFF. The CDR3 DNA follows: TGCGCCAGCAGCCAAGTCATTCCGAACACCGGGGAGCTGTTTTTT.

The chain joins TRBV9 to TRBJ1-1; D may be TRBD1 (5 bases). Germline loops: CDR1 SGDLS, CDR2 YYNGEE. V gave up 3 bases and J gave up 3 bases, with 18 bases separating them. There are 16 residues in the CDR3. In DNA, the CDR3 is TGTGCCAGCAGCGGAGGCCTTTGGGGGGAGGACACTGAAGCTTTCTTT. Its translation: CASSGGLWGEDTEAFF.

The rearrangement links TRBV9 to TRBJ2-7; 7 bases align to TRBD2. CDR3 length equals 15 residues. The ends lost 0 bases at V and 0 bases at J; junction bases unmatched: 3. The germline gives CDR1 SGDLS, CDR2 YYNGEE. The CDR3 nucleotides read TGTGCCAGCAGCGTAGCGGGGGGAGGCTCCTACGAGCAGTACTTC. It translates to CASSVAGGGSYEQYF.

The chain employs TRBV10-3 and TRBJ1-2; TRBD1 might be the D (6 bases). Germline V gene data show CDR1 as ENHRY and CDR2 as SYGVKD. This CDR3 has 16 residues. V shed 2 bases and J shed 8 bases, with 21 bases lying between them. The CDR3 loop is CAISERGTRPLGGYTF. The CDR3 coding sequence is TGTGCCATCAGTGAGAGGGGGACCCGGCCTTTGGGGGGCTACACCTTC.

This clone was picked up one time. This chain joins TRBV10-1 and TRBJ1-4; D possibly corresponds to TRBD1 (6 bases). Trimming cost V 4 bases and J 1 base, with 19 bases left between them. Germline V gives CDR1 WNHNN, CDR2 SYGVQD (reference sequence). The CDR3 covers 18 residues. Here the CDR3 reads CASSVSRQALGTNEKLFF. The CDR3 bases are TGCGCCAGCAGTGTCTCTCGACAGGCCCTGGGAACTAATGAAAAACTGTTTTTT.

The DNA for the CDR3 is TGTGCCAGCAGCCGAGGAGGGAGTGACGAAAAACTGTTTTTT. This codes for CASSRGGSDEKLFF. The rearrangement links TRBV7-8 to TRBJ1-4; D remains unclear. The CDR3 extends over 14 amino acids. The germline V gene encodes CDR1 SGHVS and CDR2 FQNEAQ. The ends were cut back, 5 bases at V and 8 bases at J, with 15 bases in the middle. Drawing the rest from reference TRBV7-8 and TRBJ1-4, the complete variable domain is GAGVSQSPRYKVAKRGQDVALRCDPISGHVSLFWYQQALGQGPEFLTYFQNEAQLDKSGLPSDRFFAERPEGSVSTLKIQRTQQEDSAVYLCASSRGGSDEKLFFGSGTQLSVL.

The gene calls are TRBV7-8 and TRBJ1-5; perhaps TRBD1 as D (5 bases). Germline-derived CDR1 and CDR2 are SGHVS and FQNEAQ. V was pared by 5 bases and J by 1 base, with 12 bases between. The CDR3 is 15 residues long. The CDR3, as DNA: TGTGCCAGCAGCGCCAGGGTTTCCAGCAATCAGCCCCAGCATTTT. Translating gives CASSARVSSNQPQHF.

This clone was detected only a few times. The J gene is TRBJ2-3, the V gene TRBV6-5; 7 bases fit TRBD1. The CDR3 runs to 15 residues. Germline V gene sequence: CDR1 MNHEY, CDR2 SVGAGI. V shed 6 bases, J shed 0 bases, and the junction held 6 bases outside the gene matches. The CDR3 reads CASRGTDFSTDTQYF. In DNA, the CDR3 is TGTGCCAGCAGAGGGACAGATTTTAGCACAGATACGCAGTATTTT.